The 22 T cell receptor beta chains in this list originate from one sample, sequenced in a study of T-cell memory formation after mild COVID-19. MiXCR, run by TCRdb on the 5' RACE reads, gives a single entry per CDR3 protein. In the table there are hundreds of thousands of distinct CDR3 sequences, approximately 29% of which are singletons. Sequencing used PBMCs or a T cell subset sorted from them (not recorded which). These receptors originate from an adult woman who had mild COVID-19 (a few samples of this study predate the infection). Cell type and time point are not known.

This clonotype was seen only a few times. The chain carries TRBV5-1 and TRBJ2-7; D call uncertain. This CDR3 region has 16 residues. V was shortened by 0 bases and J by 0 bases, with 13 bases between the two germline ends. CDR1 and CDR2 from the germline V gene are SGHRS and YFSETQ. The CDR3 region is CASSLVWEIGSYEQYF. The CDR3, as DNA: TGCGCCAGCAGCTTGGTTTGGGAAATAGGCTCCTACGAGCAGTACTTC.

This clonotype was seen more than once but under ten times. This sequence joins TRBV24-1 and TRBJ1-1, with a weak D call TRBD1 (6 bases). This CDR3 contains 13 residues. CDR1 and CDR2 from the germline V gene are KGHDR and SFDVKD. V lost 4 bases to trimming and J lost 3 bases, with 8 bases between them. CDR3 sequence reads: CATSENRDTEAFF. In DNA, the CDR3 is TGTGCCACCAGTGAAAACAGGGACACTGAAGCTTTCTTT.

This chain joins TRBV5-1 and TRBJ2-1; TRBD1 matches 10 bases. The V gene's germline CDR1 is SGHRS and CDR2 YFSETQ. V shed 4 bases and J 10 bases; nucleotides not matched to a gene: 11. The CDR3 covers 15 residues. CDR3 coding DNA: TGCGCCAGCAGCACAAACCGGGACAGGGGATGGGAGCAGTTCTTC. Amino acid sequence: CASSTNRDRGWEQFF.

The chain couples TRBV7-6 to TRBJ2-1; D unresolved. Germline loops: CDR1 SGHVS, CDR2 FNYEAQ. The CDR3 runs 12 residues. Trimming shortened V by 3 bases and J by 5 bases, and 5 bases separated the two germline ends. The CDR3 sequence is CASSLIDNEQFF. DNA for the CDR3: TGTGCCAGCAGCTTGATCGACAATGAGCAGTTCTTC.

A few counts support this clonotype. The V and J genes are TRBV7-9 and TRBJ2-3, with 12 positions matching TRBD2. Germline assignment: CDR1 SEHNR and CDR2 FQNEAQ (reference sequence). After removal of 4 bases from V and 2 bases from J, the junction contained 7 bases not matched to a gene. The CDR3 runs to 17 residues. The CDR3 bases are TGTGCCAGCAGCTCAAGAACTAGCGGGAGGTACACAGATACGCAGTATTTT. Protein: CASSSRTSGRYTDTQYF.

This clonotype was detected once. The chain couples TRBV10-3 to TRBJ2-5; TRBD1 or TRBD2 may be the D gene (5 bases each). In germline, CDR1 is ENHRY, CDR2 SYGVKD. The CDR3 is 13 amino acids. The V and J ends lost 3 bases and 5 bases respectively, with 10 bases between them. This chain's CDR3 is CAISDYGDETQYF. Written as DNA, the CDR3 is TGTGCCATCAGTGATTATGGGGACGAGACCCAGTACTTC.

V usage is TRBV18 and J usage is TRBJ2-7; the D is unclear. V was clipped by 4 bases and J by 5 bases, with 6 bases between them. Germline-derived CDR1 and CDR2 are KGHSH and LQKENI. The CDR3 runs to 11 residues. For the CDR3, the DNA is TGTGCCAGCTCACACGTTGACGAGCAGTACTTC. It specifies CASSHVDEQYF.

V and J are TRBV12-3 or TRBV12-4 and TRBJ2-1; D ambiguous. The CDR3 is 11 residues long. V gave up 8 bases and J gave up 7 bases, with 9 bases separating them. The CDR3 DNA sequence: TGTGCCAGCCGTTACGGGAATGAGCAGTTCTTC. This gives the protein CASRYGNEQFF.

A few counts support this clonotype. The gene calls are TRBV5-1 and TRBJ2-5; TRBD2 aligns across 8 bases. After removal of 0 bases from V and 3 bases from J, the junction contained 1 base not matched to a gene. The CDR3 has 14 amino acids. The germline gives CDR1 SGHRS, CDR2 YFSETQ. CDR3 in DNA: TGCGCCAGCAGCTTGGAAGCGGGGGAAGAGACCCAGTACTTC. The encoded protein is CASSLEAGEETQYF.

This clonotype was recorded a few times. This chain joins TRBV12-5 and TRBJ1-1; 7 bases agree with TRBD1. This CDR3 contains 15 residues. Per the germline V gene, CDR1 is LGHNT and CDR2 is FRNRAP. J was trimmed by 0 bases and V by 7 bases; bases with no gene match: 8. Here the CDR3 DNA reads TGTGCTAGTGATGGGACAGAAACATTGAACACTGAAGCTTTCTTT. Translated, it gives CASDGTETLNTEAFF. Full variable domain (rest looked up from reference TRBV12-5 and TRBJ1-1): DARVTQTPRHKVTEMGQEVTMRCQPILGHNTVFWYRQTMMQGLELLAYFRNRAPLDDSGMPKDRFSAEMPDATLATLKIQPSEPRDSAVYFCASDGTETLNTEAFFGQGTRLTVV.

This sequence joins TRBV9 and TRBJ2-6; perhaps TRBD2 as D (5 bases). This CDR3 spans 14 amino acids. Germline CDR1 SGDLS, CDR2 YYNGEE. V lost 4 bases to trimming and J lost 2 bases, with 7 bases between them. The CDR3 spells CASSSGAGANVLTF. The CDR3, as DNA: TGTGCCAGCAGCTCCGGGGCTGGGGCCAACGTCCTGACTTTC.

This clonotype was recorded a few times. The chain combines TRBV29-1 with TRBJ1-4; no firm D call. This CDR3 has 13 residues. Germline assignment: CDR1 SQVTM and CDR2 ANQGSEA. V was shortened by 6 bases and J by 4 bases, with 12 bases between the two germline ends. In DNA, the CDR3 is TGCAGCGTCGTGGACGGCATTAATGAAAAACTGTTTTTT. Amino acid sequence: CSVVDGINEKLFF.

This clonotype was seen only a few times. V usage is TRBV6-5 and J usage is TRBJ2-1, with TRBD2 identical over 8 bases. Germline V gene lookup returns CDR1 MNHEY and CDR2 SVGAGI. V shed 6 bases and J 3 bases; nucleotides not matched to a gene: 4. The CDR3 has 14 residues. The CDR3 coding sequence is TGTGCCAGCAGGAGCGGGAGAATCTACAATGAGCAGTTCTTC. Translating it yields CASRSGRIYNEQFF.

This clonotype was detected only a few times. The J gene is TRBJ1-1, the V gene TRBV24-1; the D is unclear. V dropped 1 base and J dropped 1 base, with 3 bases sitting between them. This CDR3 is built from 13 residues. Germline-derived CDR1 and CDR2 are KGHDR and SFDVKD. In DNA, the CDR3 is TGTGCCACCAGTGATTTCGGGAACACTGAAGCTTTCTTT. Its translation is CATSDFGNTEAFF.

This chain links TRBV20-1 with TRBJ2-1, with 9 bases aligning to TRBD1. Germline CDR1 and CDR2: DFQATT and SNEGSKA (reference sequence). CDR3 size: 15 residues. Germline trimming cut 5 bases from V and 6 bases from J; bases unmatched to any gene: 11. The CDR3 sequence is CSAPPGTGRSNEQFF. The CDR3, as DNA: TGCAGTGCTCCTCCCGGGACAGGGCGTTCCAATGAGCAGTTCTTC.

This clonotype showed up just a few times. The chain joins TRBV5-1 to TRBJ2-2, with D possibly being TRBD2 (7 bases). The ends were cut back, 4 bases at V and 3 bases at J, with 19 bases in the middle. The CDR3 is made up of 17 amino acids. Germline assignment: CDR1 SGHRS and CDR2 YFSETQ. The CDR3 DNA reads TGCGCCAGCAGCCCTGGATTCGGGGGGCCCGACACCGGGGAGCTGTTTTTT. This codes for CASSPGFGGPDTGELFF.

The V call is TRBV12-3 or TRBV12-4, the J call TRBJ2-2; D might be TRBD1 (6 bases). The V end was cut by 1 base, the J end by 4 bases, with 7 bases between. This CDR3 has 14 amino acids. The CDR3 here is CASSLGTATGELFF. The CDR3, as DNA: TGTGCCAGCAGTTTAGGGACAGCCACCGGGGAGCTGTTTTTT.

The chain carries TRBV20-1 and TRBJ2-1; TRBD2 matches 7 bases. This CDR3 spans 14 amino acids. Unmatched junction bases numbered 8, after V lost 2 bases and J lost 7 bases. Germline CDR1 reads DFQATT; CDR2 reads SNEGSKA (reference sequence). CDR3 bases: TGCAGTGCTAGACGGGGAGGGCTCAATAATGAGCAGTTCTTC. Translation gives CSARRGGLNNEQFF.

A few counts support this clonotype. The chain is built from TRBV7-2 and TRBJ2-2; the D gene could be TRBD1 or TRBD2 (5 bases each). Germline V gene lookup returns CDR1 SGHTA and CDR2 FQGNSA. CDR3 length equals 15 residues. Trimming shortened V by 0 bases and J by 6 bases, and 11 bases separated the two germline ends. The CDR3 sequence is CASSLASVRAGELFF. For the CDR3, the DNA is TGTGCCAGCAGCTTAGCTAGCGTCAGGGCCGGGGAGCTGTTTTTT.

This chain links TRBV7-9 with TRBJ1-5, with D possibly matching TRBD1 (6 bases). Per the germline V gene, CDR1 is SEHNR and CDR2 is FQNEAQ (reference sequence). The CDR3 spans 15 residues. Trimming left V 6 bases short and J 3 bases short, with 15 bases between. As DNA, the CDR3 is TGTGCCAGCAGTCTGTCGGGGGGGCCCAATCAGCCCCAGCATTTT. It specifies CASSLSGGPNQPQHF.

This clonotype appeared a few times. J is TRBJ2-3 and V is TRBV18; perhaps D is TRBD1 or TRBD2 (5 bases each). Trimming removed 2 bases from V and 0 bases from J, with 21 bases in between. The CDR3 is 19 residues long. Germline-derived CDR1 and CDR2 are KGHSH and LQKENI. DNA for the CDR3: TGTGCCAGCTCACCAGTCCTACTCTGGGACCGATCTAGCACAGATACGCAGTATTTT. Amino acid sequence: CASSPVLLWDRSSTDTQYF.

This clonotype occurred a few times. In DNA form, the CDR3 reads TGTGCCAGCAGCCAAGACAGCATGAACACTGAAGCTTTCTTT. Amino acids: CASSQDSMNTEAFF. V is TRBV5-4 and J is TRBJ1-1; possible D gene TRBD1, 5 bases. The germline V and J ends were trimmed by 4 bases and 0 bases, with 10 bases remaining between them. Per the germline V gene, CDR1 is SGHNT and CDR2 is YYREEE (reference sequence). This CDR3 comprises 14 residues.